This T cell receptor (beta chain) was sequenced for a study of cytomegalovirus exposure and HLA in healthy donors. Note on this clone: Antigen specificity is unknown.

PCR amplification relied on 60 Vbeta primers (plus 13 Jbeta primers). Here immunoSEQ multiplex PCR was the method, and the copy in TCRdb shows in-frame clones only, minus some. Its clone listing holds under 130,000 clones. The CDR3 is 17 residues long. Per the germline V gene, CDR1 is SGHAT and CDR2 is FQNNGV. The V gene end was trimmed by 2 bases and the J gene end by 4 bases; junction bases not matched to a gene: 10. Study results and caveats: Being indistinguishable, some V segments were excluded, TRBV6-2 and TRBV6-3 among them. Researchers counted 164 TCR beta chains as cytomegalovirus-associated. As a later analysis revealed, most CMV-associated TCR beta chains appeared HLA-restricted. Certain sequence variants were highly shared and formed a cluster, and this cluster was likely a sequencing artifact.

The clonotype comes from a man in his forties or fifties in good health and CMV-seronegative. This chain joins TRBV11-2 and TRBJ2-3; TRBD2 agrees at 9 bases. Sequenced sample: PBMCs. Written as DNA, the CDR3 is TGTGCCAGCAGCTTAAGGTCTAGCGGGAAGGCTGCAGATACGCAGTATTTT. Residues: CASSLRSSGKAADTQYF.